A selection of T cell receptor beta chains follows, all from one sample in a study of blood T cell repertoires in COVID-19. This table comes from immunoSEQ multiplex PCR, and its TCRdb copy is limited to in-frame clones, with some not included. The sample has tens of thousands of clones, roughly 88% seen once. The sequencing input was peripheral blood. The receptor set was obtained from a woman aged 55-69 years with acute or convalescent COVID-19. Each CDR3 is given with its conserved first and last residue. A D gene is named only where the DNA matches it firmly. Clone size, where shown, is once, few, many, or a class for clones that have expanded.

J gene: TRBJ2-1
V gene: TRBV7-2
clone size: -
D gene: TRBD2
CDR3 protein: CASSLEVGLGGNEQFF
CDR3 DNA: TGTGCCAGCAGCTTAGAGGTGGGACTAGGTGGCAATGAGCAGTTCTTC

J gene: TRBJ2-5
V gene: TRBV3-1/TRBV3-2
clone size: -
D gene: TRBD1
CDR3 protein: CASSQDSGGGETQYF
CDR3 DNA: TGTGCCAGCAGCCAAGATTCAGGGGGCGGCGAGACCCAGTACTTC

J gene: TRBJ2-3
V gene: TRBV15
clone size: -
D gene: TRBD1
CDR3 protein: CATSRVTGTADTDTQYF
CDR3 DNA: TGTGCCACCAGCAGAGTCACCGGGACAGCCGACACAGATACGCAGTATTTT

J gene: TRBJ2-5
V gene: TRBV5-1
clone size: -
D gene: -
CDR3 protein: CASSPPEPGETQYF
CDR3 DNA: TGCGCCAGCAGCCCCCCGGAACCAGGGGAGACCCAGTACTTC

J gene: TRBJ2-5
V gene: TRBV10-1
clone size: -
D gene: -
CDR3 protein: CASSELRTSLKTQYF
CDR3 DNA: TGCGCCAGCAGTGAGTTAAGAACTAGCCTGAAGACCCAGTACTTC

J gene: TRBJ2-1
V gene: TRBV18
clone size: -
D gene: -
CDR3 protein: CASSLTIRRNEQFF
CDR3 DNA: TGTGCCAGCTCACTGACCATTCGGAGGAATGAGCAGTTCTTC

J gene: TRBJ2-3
V gene: TRBV6-5
clone size: -
D gene: -
CDR3 protein: CASSYFGQGTDTQYF
CDR3 DNA: TGTGCCAGCAGTTACTTCGGGCAGGGGACAGATACGCAGTATTTT

J gene: TRBJ1-1
V gene: TRBV19
clone size: -
D gene: TRBD1
CDR3 protein: CASSINRDRAFF
CDR3 DNA: TGTGCCAGTAGTATAAACCGGGACAGAGCTTTCTTT

J gene: TRBJ2-4
V gene: TRBV7-2
clone size: -
D gene: -
CDR3 protein: CASSLFRSKNIQYF
CDR3 DNA: TGTGCCAGCAGCTTATTCAGGTCCAAAAACATTCAGTACTTC

J gene: TRBJ1-5
V gene: TRBV5-6
clone size: -
D gene: TRBD1
CDR3 protein: CASSLAAWTGGDQPQHF
CDR3 DNA: TGTGCCAGCAGCTTGGCGGCTTGGACAGGGGGTGATCAGCCCCAGCATTTT

J gene: TRBJ2-1
V gene: TRBV3-1/TRBV3-2
clone size: -
D gene: TRBD2
CDR3 protein: CASRERGGPGEQFF
CDR3 DNA: TGTGCCAGCAGGGAGCGGGGGGGCCCGGGGGAGCAGTTCTTC

J gene: TRBJ2-5
V gene: TRBV15
clone size: -
D gene: -
CDR3 protein: CATSRDQGLGETQYF
CDR3 DNA: TGTGCCACCAGCAGAGATCAGGGACTGGGAGAGACCCAGTACTTC

J gene: TRBJ2-3
V gene: TRBV5-6
clone size: -
D gene: TRBD1
CDR3 protein: CASSKSLDRGPDTQYF
CDR3 DNA: TGTGCCAGCAGTAAATCCCTGGACAGGGGGCCAGATACGCAGTATTTT

J gene: TRBJ1-2
V gene: TRBV6-6
clone size: -
D gene: -
CDR3 protein: CASSLGSGKAGFYGYTF
CDR3 DNA: TGTGCCAGCAGTCTAGGGTCGGGGAAGGCGGGGTTTTATGGCTACACCTTC

J gene: TRBJ2-3
V gene: TRBV6-5
clone size: -
D gene: TRBD2
CDR3 protein: CASSLTSGTDTQYF
CDR3 DNA: TGTGCCAGCAGTTTGACTAGCGGGACAGATACGCAGTATTTT

J gene: TRBJ1-1
V gene: TRBV6-6
clone size: few
D gene: -
CDR3 protein: CASRGRENTEAFF
CDR3 DNA: TGTGCCAGCAGGGGGAGGGAGAACACTGAAGCTTTCTTT

J gene: TRBJ1-2
V gene: TRBV19
clone size: -
D gene: -
CDR3 protein: CASSYWGLRDGYTF
CDR3 DNA: TGTGCCAGTAGTTATTGGGGGCTTAGGGATGGCTACACCTTC

J gene: TRBJ2-5
V gene: TRBV7-8
clone size: -
D gene: TRBD2
CDR3 protein: CASSLAASGREGTQYF
CDR3 DNA: TGTGCCAGCAGCTTAGCGGCTAGCGGGAGGGAAGGGACCCAGTACTTC

J gene: TRBJ1-5
V gene: TRBV23-1
clone size: -
D gene: TRBD1
CDR3 protein: CASSQSIRGVGQERGNGDQPQHF
CDR3 DNA: TGCGCCAGCAGTCAATCGATCCGTGGGGTCGGACAGGAAAGGGGTAACGGCGATCAGCCCCAGCATTTT

J gene: TRBJ2-5
V gene: TRBV24-1
clone size: -
D gene: -
CDR3 protein: CATSDLAGVMETQYF
CDR3 DNA: TGTGCCACCAGTGATTTGGCAGGGGTCATGGAGACCCAGTACTTC

J gene: TRBJ1-2
V gene: TRBV20-1
clone size: -
D gene: -
CDR3 protein: CSARVNYGCTF
CDR3 DNA: TGCAGTGCTAGAGTTAACTATGGCTGCACCTTC

J gene: TRBJ1-5
V gene: TRBV27
clone size: -
D gene: -
CDR3 protein: CASSKGQTNQPQHF
CDR3 DNA: TGTGCCAGCAGCAAGGGACAAACCAATCAGCCCCAGCATTTT

J gene: TRBJ1-6
V gene: TRBV5-1
clone size: -
D gene: TRBD1
CDR3 protein: CASSLGPTSRNRGPGSPLHF
CDR3 DNA: TGCGCCAGCAGCTTGGGACCAACCTCGAGAAACAGGGGCCCTGGGTCACCCCTCCACTTT

J gene: TRBJ2-1
V gene: TRBV7-8
clone size: -
D gene: TRBD2
CDR3 protein: CASRLLAGDNEQFF
CDR3 DNA: TGTGCCAGCAGGTTACTAGCGGGAGATAATGAGCAGTTCTTC

J gene: TRBJ1-2
V gene: TRBV5-1
clone size: -
D gene: -
CDR3 protein: CASSLAGLDYGYTF
CDR3 DNA: TGCGCCAGCAGCTTGGCCGGACTGGACTATGGCTACACCTTC

J gene: TRBJ2-1
V gene: TRBV27
clone size: few
D gene: -
CDR3 protein: CASSLNRVSNEQFF
CDR3 DNA: TGTGCCAGCAGTTTAAACAGGGTTTCGAATGAGCAGTTCTTC

J gene: TRBJ2-1
V gene: TRBV13
clone size: -
D gene: TRBD1
CDR3 protein: CASSLGDRGIQGNEQFF
CDR3 DNA: TGTGCCAGCAGCTTAGGCGACAGGGGGATTCAGGGCAATGAGCAGTTCTTC

J gene: TRBJ1-4
V gene: TRBV4-2
clone size: once
D gene: -
CDR3 protein: CASSLKAGQNEKLFF
CDR3 DNA: TGTGCCAGCAGCCTCAAGGCTGGACAGAATGAAAAACTGTTTTTT

J gene: TRBJ2-3
V gene: TRBV9
clone size: -
D gene: TRBD2
CDR3 protein: CASSYPAGGLTDTQYF
CDR3 DNA: TGTGCCAGCAGCTACCCAGCGGGGGGCCTCACAGATACGCAGTATTTT

J gene: TRBJ2-4
V gene: TRBV5-5
clone size: -
D gene: -
CDR3 protein: CASSDGETKNIQYF
CDR3 DNA: TGTGCCAGCAGCGATGGGGAGACCAAAAACATTCAGTACTTC

J gene: TRBJ2-1
V gene: TRBV3-1/TRBV3-2
clone size: -
D gene: TRBD2
CDR3 protein: CASSHGGAGSGGPSSYNEQFF
CDR3 DNA: TGTGCCAGCAGCCATGGCGGGGCGGGTAGCGGGGGCCCTAGCTCCTACAATGAGCAGTTCTTC

J gene: TRBJ2-6
V gene: TRBV5-4
clone size: -
D gene: TRBD1
CDR3 protein: CASSLDRGFGANVLTF
CDR3 DNA: TGTGCCAGCAGCTTGGACAGGGGTTTTGGGGCCAACGTCCTGACTTTC

J gene: TRBJ1-2
V gene: TRBV9
clone size: -
D gene: TRBD1
CDR3 protein: CASSVVRTGIFFPGYTF
CDR3 DNA: TGTGCCAGCAGCGTAGTTAGGACAGGGATATTCTTCCCTGGCTACACCTTC

J gene: TRBJ2-1
V gene: TRBV5-1
clone size: -
D gene: TRBD2
CDR3 protein: CASSQVAGARDEQFF
CDR3 DNA: TGCGCCAGCAGCCAGGTAGCGGGGGCGCGGGATGAGCAGTTCTTC

J gene: TRBJ1-6
V gene: TRBV28
clone size: -
D gene: TRBD1
CDR3 protein: CASSLIQGANNSPLHF
CDR3 DNA: TGTGCCAGCAGTTTAATACAGGGGGCGAATAATTCACCCCTCCACTTT

J gene: TRBJ1-1
V gene: TRBV3-1/TRBV3-2
clone size: -
D gene: -
CDR3 protein: CASSPLDSTEAFF
CDR3 DNA: TGTGCCAGCAGCCCTCTGGACAGCACTGAAGCTTTCTTT

J gene: TRBJ2-2
V gene: TRBV5-5
clone size: -
D gene: TRBD2
CDR3 protein: CASSPSRTSGSNTGELFF
CDR3 DNA: TGTGCCAGCAGCCCTTCTAGGACTAGCGGGTCGAACACCGGGGAGCTGTTTTTT

J gene: TRBJ1-1
V gene: TRBV6-5
clone size: -
D gene: -
CDR3 protein: CASSYGRYTEAFF
CDR3 DNA: TGTGCCAGCAGTTACGGGAGGTACACTGAAGCTTTCTTT